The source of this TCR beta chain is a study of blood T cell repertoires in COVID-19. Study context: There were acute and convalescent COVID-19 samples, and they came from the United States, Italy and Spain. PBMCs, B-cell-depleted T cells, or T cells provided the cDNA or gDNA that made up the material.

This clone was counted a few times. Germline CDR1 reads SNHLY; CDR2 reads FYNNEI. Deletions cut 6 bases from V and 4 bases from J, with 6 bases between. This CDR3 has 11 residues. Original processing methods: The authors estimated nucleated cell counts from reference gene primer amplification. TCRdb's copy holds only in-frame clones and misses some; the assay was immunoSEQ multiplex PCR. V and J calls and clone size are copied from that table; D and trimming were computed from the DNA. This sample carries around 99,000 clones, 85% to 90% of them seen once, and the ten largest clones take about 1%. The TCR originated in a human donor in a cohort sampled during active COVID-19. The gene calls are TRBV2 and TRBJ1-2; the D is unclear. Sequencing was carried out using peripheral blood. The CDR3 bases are TGTGCCAGCAGGGAGGTCTATGGCTACACCTTC. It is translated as CASREVYGYTF.